Sequencing of this T cell receptor beta chain was carried out in a study of identical twins. Study-level results: Modelling approaches yielded underestimates of out-of-frame TCR alpha sharing between monozygotic twins.

MiXCR, applied by TCRdb to the 5' RACE reads, yields one record per CDR3 protein. The sample gives hundreds of thousands of distinct CDR3 sequences, 15% to 20% of which show up once; over 10% is in the top ten. This clonotype was counted ten times or more. As yet, its antigen is unknown. A further study also used this sample, focusing on T cells expressing NK-cell markers. That source notes: Anti-gamma-delta TCR antibody use in several experiments restricted sorting to alpha-beta TCR T cells.

The TCR originated in a woman aged 18 to 35 in good health. Sequencing input: PBMCs.

Written as DNA, the CDR3 is TGTGCCAGCAGTTCGGGACAGTACACCGGGGAGCTGTTTTTT. Its protein product is CASSSGQYTGELFF. The chain recombines TRBV12-3 or TRBV12-4 with TRBJ2-2; TRBD1 agrees at 7 bases. The CDR3 contains 14 residues. Trimming took 4 bases from V and 3 from J; bases not matched to a gene: 2.